The 13 T cell receptor beta chains below were found in one sample sequenced in a study of cytomegalovirus exposure and HLA in healthy donors. Primers included in the PCR were 60 Vbeta and 13 Jbeta primers. Data came from immunoSEQ multiplex PCR; TCRdb stores just in-frame clones and leaves some out. The data contain 280,000 or so clones, about 90% of them singletons. Sample: PBMCs. Receptors originate from a woman in her late teens or twenties in good health and CMV-seronegative.

The rearrangement links TRBV9 to TRBJ2-1, with 8 bases matching TRBD2. The CDR3 is made up of 15 amino acids. Per the germline V gene, CDR1 is SGDLS and CDR2 is YYNGEE. V lost 0 bases to trimming and J lost 2 bases; unmatched junction nucleotides: 1. CDR3 region: CASSVGSGTYNEQFF. The CDR3 DNA follows: TGTGCCAGCAGCGTAGGTAGCGGGACCTACAATGAGCAGTTCTTC. Combining the CDR3 with reference TRBV9 and TRBJ2-1 gives the whole variable domain DSGVTQTPKHLITATGQRVTLRCSPRSGDLSVYWYQQSLDQGLQFLIQYYNGEERAKGNILERFSAQQFPDLHSELNLSSLELGDSALYFCASSVGSGTYNEQFFGPGTRLTVL.

The gene calls are TRBV6-5 and TRBJ1-2; tentative D call: TRBD1 (5 bases). Trimming pared 8 bases from V and 4 bases from J, leaving 14 bases between. Germline values: CDR1 MNHEY, CDR2 SVGAGI. The CDR3 has 13 residues. CDR3 sequence: CASFRVQGYGYTF. The CDR3 DNA reads as TGTGCCAGCTTCCGTGTGCAGGGCTATGGCTACACCTTC.

Concerning this clone itself: A junction end diverges from the germline sequence, so it may reflect a read error. This chain uses TRBV7-9 with TRBJ1-4; possibly TRBD1 for D (5 bases). CDR3 length: 13 residues. The V gene's germline CDR1 is SEHNR and CDR2 FQNEAQ (reference sequence). The CDR3 nucleotides are TGTTCCAGCAGCTTAGAGGTTGCAGGGAAACTGTTTTTT. Residues: CSSSLEVAGKLFF.

The chain combines TRBV5-4 with TRBJ2-2, with TRBD2 identical over 11 bases. There are 15 residues in the CDR3. The junction had 7 bases not matched to a gene; V was cut back by 5 bases and J by 7 bases. Looked up from germline, CDR1 is SGHNT and CDR2 is YYREEE (reference sequence). CDR3 in DNA: TGTGCCAGCAGTGAAGGGACTAGCGGTATCGGGGAGCTGTTTTTT. Its protein product is CASSEGTSGIGELFF.

The chain carries TRBV4-2 and TRBJ2-1; 9 nucleotides align to TRBD1. The germline CDR1 and CDR2 sequences are LGHNA and YNFKEQ. This CDR3 spans 17 amino acids. Unmatched junction bases numbered 6, after V lost 1 base and J lost 2 bases. Here the CDR3 DNA reads TGTGCCAGCAGCCAAGTAACGGACAGGGGTCCCTACAATGAGCAGTTCTTC. Translated: CASSQVTDRGPYNEQFF.

The rearrangement links TRBV6-5 to TRBJ1-2; maybe TRBD1 (6 bases). Per germline, CDR1 MNHEY and CDR2 SVGAGI. CDR3 size: 15 residues. V was trimmed by 9 bases and J by 0 bases, leaving 17 bases between them. This CDR3 is CASNRDPNANYGYTF. CDR3 nucleotides: TGTGCCAGTAACAGGGATCCCAATGCTAACTATGGCTACACCTTC.

This sequence joins TRBV5-1 and TRBJ1-2; 9 bases match TRBD1. CDR1 and CDR2 (germline): SGHRS, YFSETQ. J lost 3 bases, V lost 3 bases, and 6 bases had no gene match. CDR3 length: 15 amino acids. The CDR3 spells CASSWDRATYYGYTF. The CDR3 DNA reads TGCGCCAGCAGCTGGGACAGGGCTACTTACTATGGCTACACCTTC.

The chain is built from TRBV7-2 and TRBJ2-1, with 9 bases aligning to TRBD2. The ends lost 4 bases at V and 7 bases at J; junction bases unmatched: 14. The CDR3 has 17 residues. Germline CDR1 is SGHTA and CDR2 is FQGNSA. The CDR3 sequence: CASSSRPSSGAVNEQFF. Written as DNA, the CDR3 is TGTGCCAGCAGCTCCCGACCATCTAGCGGGGCCGTGAATGAGCAGTTCTTC.

The V and J genes are TRBV30 and TRBJ1-3; the D is unclear. V was shortened by 1 base and J by 0 bases, with 13 bases between the two germline ends. The germline CDR1 and CDR2 sequences are GTSNPN and SVGIG (reference sequence). The CDR3 runs to 16 residues. CDR3 sequence reads: CAWSALPGTSGNTIYF. The CDR3 DNA is TGTGCCTGGAGTGCACTTCCGGGAACCTCTGGAAACACCATATATTTT.

CDR3 sequence: CASSYRQGNRVEQYF. In nucleotides, the CDR3 is TGTGCCAGCAGTTATCGACAGGGTAATAGGGTCGAGCAGTACTTC. J is TRBJ2-7 and V is TRBV2, with TRBD1 matching over 7 bases. Trimming took 5 bases from V and 6 from J; bases not matched to a gene: 13. Looked up from germline, CDR1 is SNHLY and CDR2 is FYNNEI. This CDR3 comprises 15 residues.

This clone was seen only once. V gene TRBV2 combines with J gene TRBJ1-4; D not certain. The length of the CDR3 is 13 residues. V was trimmed by 8 bases and J by 5 bases, leaving 12 bases between them. Per the germline V gene, CDR1 is SNHLY and CDR2 is FYNNEI. For the CDR3, the DNA is TGTGCCAGCGGGAGGGTGAAGAATGAAAAACTGTTTTTT. It specifies CASGRVKNEKLFF.

This clone was counted only a few times. The chain employs TRBV27 and TRBJ1-4; D possibly corresponds to TRBD1 (5 bases). The CDR3 loop spans 15 amino acids. Per the germline V gene, CDR1 is MNHEY and CDR2 is SMNVEV (reference sequence). The V and J ends lost 5 bases and 7 bases respectively, with 17 bases between them. The CDR3 DNA reads TGTGCCAGCAGTCCGCTGGGGACTATAGGTGAAAAACTGTTTTTT. Residues: CASSPLGTIGEKLFF.

This clone was found a few times. This chain links TRBV5-1 with TRBJ2-7; 7 positions agree with TRBD1. V lost 4 bases and J lost 2; bases outside the gene matches: 6. Germline loops: CDR1 SGHRS, CDR2 YFSETQ. CDR3 length: 14 amino acids. This CDR3 is CASSLGQVPYEQYF. In DNA form, the CDR3 reads TGCGCCAGCAGCCTCGGACAGGTACCCTACGAGCAGTACTTC. Together with reference TRBV5-1 and TRBJ2-7, the CDR3 gives the full variable domain: KAGVTQTPRYLIKTRGQQVTLSCSPISGHRSVSWYQQTPGQGLQFLFEYFSETQRNKGNFPGRFSGRQFSNSRSEMNVSTLELGDSALYLCASSLGQVPYEQYFGPGTRLTVT.